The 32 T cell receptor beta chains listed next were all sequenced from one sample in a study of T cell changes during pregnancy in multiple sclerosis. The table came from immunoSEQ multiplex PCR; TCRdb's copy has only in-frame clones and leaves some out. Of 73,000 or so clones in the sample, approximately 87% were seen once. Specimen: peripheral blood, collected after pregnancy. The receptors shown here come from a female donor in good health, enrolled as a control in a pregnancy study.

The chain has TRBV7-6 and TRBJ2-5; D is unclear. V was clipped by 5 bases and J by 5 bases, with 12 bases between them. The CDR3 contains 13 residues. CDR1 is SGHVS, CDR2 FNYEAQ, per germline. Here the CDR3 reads CASSLVARETQYF. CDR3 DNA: TGTGCCAGCAGCCTTGTAGCACGTGAGACCCAGTACTTC.

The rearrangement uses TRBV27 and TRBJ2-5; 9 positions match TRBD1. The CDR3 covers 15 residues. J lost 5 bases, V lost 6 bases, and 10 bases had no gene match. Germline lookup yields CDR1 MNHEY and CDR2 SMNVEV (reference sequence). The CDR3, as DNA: TGTGCCAGCAGCCGCAACGACAGGGGGGAGGAGACCCAGTACTTC. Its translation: CASSRNDRGEETQYF.

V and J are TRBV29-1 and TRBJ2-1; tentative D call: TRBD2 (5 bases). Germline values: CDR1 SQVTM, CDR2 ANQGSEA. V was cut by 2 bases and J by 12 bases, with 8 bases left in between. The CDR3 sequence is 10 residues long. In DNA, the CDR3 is TGCAGCGTTGAAAAACTAGTGCAGTTCTTC. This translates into CSVEKLVQFF.

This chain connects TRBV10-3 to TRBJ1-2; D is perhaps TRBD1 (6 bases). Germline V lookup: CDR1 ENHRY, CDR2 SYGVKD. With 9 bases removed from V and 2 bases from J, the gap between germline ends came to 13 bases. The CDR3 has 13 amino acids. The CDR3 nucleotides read TGTGCCATGTCGACAGGCCCGAACTATGGCTACACCTTC. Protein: CAMSTGPNYGYTF.

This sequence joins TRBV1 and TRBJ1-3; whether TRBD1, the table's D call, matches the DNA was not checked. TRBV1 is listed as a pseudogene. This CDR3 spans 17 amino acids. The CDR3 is CTSSQDRAIQGGNTIYF. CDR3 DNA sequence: TGCACCAGCAGCCAAGATCGGGCCATACAGGGTGGAAACACCATATATTTT.

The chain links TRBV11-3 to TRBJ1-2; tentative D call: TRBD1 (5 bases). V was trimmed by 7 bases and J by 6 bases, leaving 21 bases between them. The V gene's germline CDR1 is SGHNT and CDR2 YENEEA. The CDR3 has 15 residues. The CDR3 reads CASTPLREGANGYTF. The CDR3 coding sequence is TGTGCCAGCACCCCCCTAAGGGAAGGGGCAAATGGCTACACCTTC.

The CDR3 loop reads CASSPQLRLTSTDTQYF. DNA of the CDR3: TGTGCCAGCTCTCCACAACTACGGCTCACTAGCACAGATACGCAGTATTTT. The chain has TRBV6-4 and TRBJ2-3; D ambiguous. V was shortened by 8 bases and J by 0 bases, with 21 bases between the two germline ends. Germline CDR1 is MRHNA and CDR2 is SNTAGT. There are 17 residues in the CDR3.

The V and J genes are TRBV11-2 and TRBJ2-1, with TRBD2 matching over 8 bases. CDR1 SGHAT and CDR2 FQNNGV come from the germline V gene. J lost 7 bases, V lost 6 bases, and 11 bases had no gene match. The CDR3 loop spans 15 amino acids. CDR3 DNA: TGTGCCAGCAGTTCCCGAGTAGCGGGGCTGAATGAGCAGTTCTTC. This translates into CASSSRVAGLNEQFF.

The CDR3 sequence is CASSAREDYRGGELFF. The DNA for the CDR3 is TGTGCCAGCAGTGCAAGGGAAGATTACAGGGGGGGGGAGCTGTTTTTT. J is TRBJ2-2 and V is TRBV25-1; 8 bases are shared with TRBD1. Per the germline V gene, CDR1 is MGHDK and CDR2 is SYGVNS. The CDR3 covers 16 residues. The J segment lost 8 bases and the V segment lost 4 bases, leaving 12 bases of the junction unmatched.

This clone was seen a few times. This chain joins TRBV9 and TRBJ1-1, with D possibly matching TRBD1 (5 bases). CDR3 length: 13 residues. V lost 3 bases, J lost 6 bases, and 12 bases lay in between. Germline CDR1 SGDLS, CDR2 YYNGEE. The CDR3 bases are TGTGCCAGCAGCGACCGACCGGGGGCTGAAGCTTTCTTT. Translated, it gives CASSDRPGAEAFF.

The CDR3: CASSEATGLGNQPQHF. In DNA, the CDR3 is TGTGCCAGCAGTGAAGCGACAGGACTAGGGAATCAGCCCCAGCATTTT. V is TRBV6-1 and J is TRBJ1-5; D might be TRBD1 (6 bases). This CDR3 contains 16 residues. CDR1 MNHNS and CDR2 SASEGT come from the germline V gene. Trimming shortened V by 0 bases and J by 4 bases, and 13 bases separated the two germline ends.

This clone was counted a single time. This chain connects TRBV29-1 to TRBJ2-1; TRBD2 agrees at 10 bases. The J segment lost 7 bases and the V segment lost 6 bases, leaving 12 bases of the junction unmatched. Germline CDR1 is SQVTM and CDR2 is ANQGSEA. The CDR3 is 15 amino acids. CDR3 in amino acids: CSVLGAGGPYNEQFF. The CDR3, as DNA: TGCAGCGTCCTTGGAGCGGGAGGGCCTTATAATGAGCAGTTCTTC.

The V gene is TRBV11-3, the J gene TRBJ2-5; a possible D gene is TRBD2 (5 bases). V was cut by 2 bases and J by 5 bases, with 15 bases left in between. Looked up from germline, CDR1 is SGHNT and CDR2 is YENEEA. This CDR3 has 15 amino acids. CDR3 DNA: TGTGCCAGCAGCTTAAGCGGCCGCCTCGCCGAGACCCAGTACTTC. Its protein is CASSLSGRLAETQYF.

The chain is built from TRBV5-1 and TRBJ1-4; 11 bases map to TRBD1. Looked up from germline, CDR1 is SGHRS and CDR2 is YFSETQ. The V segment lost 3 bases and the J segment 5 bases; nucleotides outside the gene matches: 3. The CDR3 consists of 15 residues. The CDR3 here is CASSSGQGGNEKLFF. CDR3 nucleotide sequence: TGCGCCAGCAGCTCGGGACAGGGGGGGAATGAAAAACTGTTTTTT. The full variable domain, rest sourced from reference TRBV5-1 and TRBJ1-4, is KAGVTQTPRYLIKTRGQQVTLSCSPISGHRSVSWYQQTPGQGLQFLFEYFSETQRNKGNFPGRFSGRQFSNSRSEMNVSTLELGDSALYLCASSSGQGGNEKLFFGSGTQLSVL.

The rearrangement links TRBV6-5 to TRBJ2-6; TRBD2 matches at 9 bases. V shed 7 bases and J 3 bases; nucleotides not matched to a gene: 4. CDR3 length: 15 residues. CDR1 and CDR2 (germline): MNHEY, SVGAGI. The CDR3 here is CASTAGGGGANVLTF. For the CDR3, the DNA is TGTGCCAGCACGGCGGGAGGGGGTGGGGCCAACGTCCTGACTTTC.

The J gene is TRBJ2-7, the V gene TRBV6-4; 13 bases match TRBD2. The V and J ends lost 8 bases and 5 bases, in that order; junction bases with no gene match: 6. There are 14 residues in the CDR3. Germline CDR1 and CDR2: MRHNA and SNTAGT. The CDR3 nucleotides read TGTGCCAGCTCTCGGACTAGCGGGAGCCACGAGCAGTACTTC. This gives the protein CASSRTSGSHEQYF.

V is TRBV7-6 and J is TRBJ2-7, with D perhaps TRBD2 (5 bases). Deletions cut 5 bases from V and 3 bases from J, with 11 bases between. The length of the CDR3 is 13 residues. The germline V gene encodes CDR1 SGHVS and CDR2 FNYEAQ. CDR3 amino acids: CASSGGLGYEQYF. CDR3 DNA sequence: TGTGCCAGCAGCGGCGGGTTGGGCTACGAGCAGTACTTC. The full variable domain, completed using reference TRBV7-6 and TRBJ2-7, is GAGVSQSPRYKVTKRGQDVALRCDPISGHVSLYWYRQALGQGPEFLTYFNYEAQQDKSGLPNDRFSAERPEGSISTLTIQRTEQRDSAMYRCASSGGLGYEQYFGPGTRLTVT.

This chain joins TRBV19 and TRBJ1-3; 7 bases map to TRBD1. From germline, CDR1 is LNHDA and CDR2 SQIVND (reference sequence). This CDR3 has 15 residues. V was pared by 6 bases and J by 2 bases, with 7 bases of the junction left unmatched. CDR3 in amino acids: CASSLTGQTGNTIYF. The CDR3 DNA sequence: TGTGCCAGTAGCCTAACGGGACAGACTGGAAACACCATATATTTT.

CDR3 DNA sequence: TGTGCCAGCAGCCTCGGACTCCGCGGGGCCAACGTCCTGACTTTC. Its protein is CASSLGLRGANVLTF. This chain links TRBV13 with TRBJ2-6; a possible D gene is TRBD2 (5 bases). V lost 5 bases to trimming and J lost 4 bases, with 12 bases between them. The germline V gene has CDR1 PRHDT and CDR2 FYEKMQ (reference sequence). This CDR3 spans 15 amino acids.

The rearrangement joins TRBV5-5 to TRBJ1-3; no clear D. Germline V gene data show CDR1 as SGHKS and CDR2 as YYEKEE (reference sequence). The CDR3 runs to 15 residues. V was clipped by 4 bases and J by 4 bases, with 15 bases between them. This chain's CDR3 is CASSPIVREGNTIYF. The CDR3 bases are TGTGCCAGCAGCCCTATTGTTAGGGAGGGAAACACCATATATTTT.

Written as DNA, the CDR3 is TGTGCCAGCAGCTTAGGGGTACTTAGCTCCGGCTACACCTTC. Translating it yields CASSLGVLSSGYTF. The V and J genes are TRBV7-8 and TRBJ1-2; D ambiguous. Trimming removed 1 base at V and 8 bases at J, with 14 bases between. The CDR3 sequence is 14 residues long. The germline gives CDR1 SGHVS, CDR2 FQNEAQ.

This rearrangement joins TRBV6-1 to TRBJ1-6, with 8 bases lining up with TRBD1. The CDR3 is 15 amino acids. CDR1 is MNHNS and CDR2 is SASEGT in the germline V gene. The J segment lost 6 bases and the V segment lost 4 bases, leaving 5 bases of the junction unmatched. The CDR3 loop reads CASSGGRGLNSPLHF. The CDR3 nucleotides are TGTGCCAGCAGTGGCGGCAGGGGGCTTAATTCACCCCTCCACTTT.

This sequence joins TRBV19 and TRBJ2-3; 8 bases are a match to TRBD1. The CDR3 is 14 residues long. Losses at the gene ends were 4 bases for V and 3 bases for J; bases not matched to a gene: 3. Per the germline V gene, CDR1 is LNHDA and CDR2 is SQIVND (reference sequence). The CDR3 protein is CASSTRQGTDTQYF. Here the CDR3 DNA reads TGTGCCAGTAGTACCCGACAGGGGACAGATACGCAGTATTTT.

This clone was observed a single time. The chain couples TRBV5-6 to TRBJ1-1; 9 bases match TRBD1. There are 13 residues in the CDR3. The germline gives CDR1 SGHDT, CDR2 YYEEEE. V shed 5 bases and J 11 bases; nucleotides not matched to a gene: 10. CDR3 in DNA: TGTGCCAGCAGGGCGCCGGGACAGGGTACGGCTTTCTTT. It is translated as CASRAPGQGTAFF.

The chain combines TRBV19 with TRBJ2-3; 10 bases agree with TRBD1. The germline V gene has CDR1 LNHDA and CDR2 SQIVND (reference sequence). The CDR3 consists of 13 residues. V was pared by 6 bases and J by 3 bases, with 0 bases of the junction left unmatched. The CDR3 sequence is CASRGQGTDTQYF. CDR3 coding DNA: TGTGCCAGTAGGGGACAGGGGACAGATACGCAGTATTTT.

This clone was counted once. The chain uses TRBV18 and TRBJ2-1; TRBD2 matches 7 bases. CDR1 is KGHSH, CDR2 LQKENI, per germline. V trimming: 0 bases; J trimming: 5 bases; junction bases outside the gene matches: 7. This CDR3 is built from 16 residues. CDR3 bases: TGTGCCAGCTCACCACCGTCGGGGGGACTCCACAATGAGCAGTTCTTC. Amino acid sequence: CASSPPSGGLHNEQFF. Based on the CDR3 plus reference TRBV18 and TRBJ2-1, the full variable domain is NAGVMQNPRHLVRRRGQEARLRCSPMKGHSHVYWYRQLPEEGLKFMVYLQKENIIDESGMPKERFSAEFPKEGPSILRIQQVVRGDSAAYFCASSPPSGGLHNEQFFGPGTRLTVL.

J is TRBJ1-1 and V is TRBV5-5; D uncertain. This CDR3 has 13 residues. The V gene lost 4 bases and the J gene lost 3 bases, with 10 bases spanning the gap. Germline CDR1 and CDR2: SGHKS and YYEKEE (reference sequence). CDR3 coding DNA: TGTGCCAGCAGCCTTGGCGGGGACACTGAAGCTTTCTTT. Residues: CASSLGGDTEAFF.

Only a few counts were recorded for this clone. The CDR3 sequence is CASSQGGQGYGYTF. CDR3 nucleotide sequence: TGTGCCAGCAGCCAGGGGGGACAGGGCTATGGCTACACCTTC. The chain joins TRBV11-2 to TRBJ1-2; 9 nucleotides agree with TRBD1. This CDR3 comprises 14 residues. Trimming took 5 bases from V and 4 from J; bases not matched to a gene: 5. The germline V gene encodes CDR1 SGHAT and CDR2 FQNNGV. Filled out from reference TRBV11-2 and TRBJ1-2, the complete variable domain reads EAGVAQSPRYKIIEKRQSVAFWCNPISGHATLYWYQQILGQGPKLLIQFQNNGVVDDSQLPKDRFSAERLKGVDSTLKIQPAKLEDSAVYLCASSQGGQGYGYTFGSGTRLTVV.

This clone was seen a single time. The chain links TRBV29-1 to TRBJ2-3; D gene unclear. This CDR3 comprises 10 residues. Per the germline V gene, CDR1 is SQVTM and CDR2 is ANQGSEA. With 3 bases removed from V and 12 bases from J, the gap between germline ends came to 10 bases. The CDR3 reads CSVEVEPQYF. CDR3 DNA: TGCAGCGTTGAGGTCGAGCCCCAGTATTTT.

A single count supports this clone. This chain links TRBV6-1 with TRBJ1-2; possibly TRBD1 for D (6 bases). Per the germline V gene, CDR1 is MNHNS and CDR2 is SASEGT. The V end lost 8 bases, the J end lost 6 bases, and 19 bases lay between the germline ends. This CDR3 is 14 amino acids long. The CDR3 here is CASHRGTGGHGYTF. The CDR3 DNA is TGTGCCAGCCACAGAGGGACGGGGGGCCATGGCTACACCTTC.

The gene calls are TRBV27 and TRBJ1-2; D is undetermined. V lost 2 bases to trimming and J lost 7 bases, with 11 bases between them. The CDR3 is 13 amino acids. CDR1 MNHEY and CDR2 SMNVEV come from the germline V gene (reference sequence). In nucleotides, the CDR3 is TGTGCCAGCAGTTTAGGGCGGACTGGTGGCTACACCTTC. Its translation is CASSLGRTGGYTF.

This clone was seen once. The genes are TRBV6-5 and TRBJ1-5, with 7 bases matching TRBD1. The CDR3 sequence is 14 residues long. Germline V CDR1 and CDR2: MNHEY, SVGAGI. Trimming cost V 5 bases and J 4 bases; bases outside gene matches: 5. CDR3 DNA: TGTGCCAGCAGTAAACAGGGGAGAAATCAGCCCCAGCATTTT. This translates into CASSKQGRNQPQHF.